The entry below describes one T cell receptor beta chain. This sample stems from a study of cytomegalovirus exposure and HLA in healthy donors. Trimming left V 2 bases short and J 1 base short, with 9 bases between. The CDR3 is 15 residues long. CDR1 is SGHTA and CDR2 is FQGNSA in the germline V gene. PCR employed 60 Vbeta and 13 Jbeta primers. This table comes from immunoSEQ multiplex PCR, and its TCRdb copy is limited to in-frame clones, with some not included. The profile shows more than 85,000 clones, 81% of them singletons. Sequencing input: PBMCs. The sequence was collected from a woman in her 30s in good health and CMV-seronegative. The chain has TRBV7-2 and TRBJ2-1; maybe TRBD2 (6 bases). Written as DNA, the CDR3 is TGTGCCAGCAGCTTAAGCAGCGGGTCCTACAATGAGCAGTTCTTC. Its protein product is CASSLSSGSYNEQFF.